Listed here are 12 T cell receptor beta chains from one sample, sequenced in a study of blood T cells in healthy people across ages. Through a sample-barcoded 5' primer and a J-beta primer mix, a second PCR was run for roughly 7 to 12 cycles. Using its own MiXCR run on the 5' RACE reads, TCRdb lists one record per CDR3 protein. The sample has some 1.5 million distinct CDR3 sequences; approximately 28% are singletons. Sequencing used blood. The receptor source for this set is a woman aged 30 to 39 in good health.

This clonotype was recorded at least ten times. The chain carries TRBV9 and TRBJ2-7; D tentatively reads TRBD1 or TRBD2 (5 bases each). Trimming took 4 bases from V and 0 from J, leaving 8 bases between them. CDR3 length: 13 residues. Germline V CDR1 and CDR2: SGDLS, YYNGEE. In DNA form, the CDR3 reads TGTGCCAGCAGCCGGGACGCCTCCTACGAGCAGTACTTC. This sequence encodes CASSRDASYEQYF.

This clonotype turned up a few times. V gene TRBV15 combines with J gene TRBJ2-3; TRBD2 might be the D (5 bases). The CDR3 loop spans 15 amino acids. The germline V gene encodes CDR1 LNHNV and CDR2 YYDKDF (reference sequence). Trimming stripped 1 base from V and 3 bases from J, with 11 bases between. For the CDR3, the DNA is TGTGCCACCAGCAGAGGTGCGCGGGTAACAGATACGCAGTATTTT. This sequence encodes CATSRGARVTDTQYF.

On this clonotype: Germline is not matched at one junction end, which may reflect a read error. The chain links TRBV7-2 to TRBJ2-5, with 7 bases matching TRBD1. The J call may not be correct, given that the DNA end is closer to TRBJ2-7. CDR3 size: 16 residues. Germline V lookup: CDR1 SGHTA, CDR2 FQGNSA. CDR3 nucleotide sequence: TGTGCCTGCAGCTACCACTATCGACAGGGTTGGCACGAGCAGTACTTC. This codes for CACSYHYRQGWHEQYF.

There are a few counts of this clonotype. This chain joins TRBV5-8 and TRBJ2-2, with D uncertain. Trimming removed 2 bases at V and 1 base at J, with 9 bases between. The CDR3 loop spans 15 amino acids. Germline CDR1 and CDR2: SGHTS and YDEGEE. CDR3 sequence: CASSFETGNTGELFF. The CDR3 nucleotides are TGTGCCAGCAGCTTCGAGACCGGGAACACCGGGGAGCTGTTTTTT.

The chain is built from TRBV7-2 and TRBJ2-1; 11 bases fit TRBD2. V shed 2 bases and J 5 bases; nucleotides not matched to a gene: 5. CDR3 length: 16 residues. From germline, CDR1 is SGHTA and CDR2 FQGNSA. DNA of the CDR3: TGTGCCAGCAGCTTACCGCCTAGCGGGAGGAACAATGAGCAGTTCTTC. Protein product: CASSLPPSGRNNEQFF.

About this clonotype itself: A much bigger clone sits one base away, suggesting this may be a read error. The rearrangement joins TRBV11-2 to TRBJ2-7, with 7 bases matching TRBD2. The CDR3 is 17 amino acids. The V and J ends lost 11 bases and 1 base, in that order; junction bases with no gene match: 20. CDR1 and CDR2 from the germline V gene are SGHAT and FQNNGV. The CDR3 loop reads CAGSSSGEGLASYEQYF. CDR3 nucleotides: TGTGCCGGCTCCTCCTCCGGGGAGGGTTTAGCGTCCTACGAGCAGTACTTC.

This sequence joins TRBV3-1 and TRBJ2-7; tentatively, D is TRBD2 (6 bases). V was shortened by 1 base and J by 9 bases, with 10 bases between the two germline ends. The CDR3 length is 12 residues. CDR1 is LGHDT, CDR2 YNNKEL, per germline (reference sequence). The CDR3 bases are TGTGCCAGCAGCCAAGTGGAGGGGAGGCAGTACTTC. Protein: CASSQVEGRQYF.

For the CDR3, the DNA is TGTGCCAGCAGCTTATATGGGGGGACCAACACTGAAGCTTTCTTT. Its protein is CASSLYGGTNTEAFF. The chain has TRBV11-2 and TRBJ1-1; perhaps TRBD1 as D (5 bases). The CDR3 consists of 15 residues. Trimming cost V 2 bases and J 2 bases, with 12 bases left between them. Germline V gene sequence: CDR1 SGHAT, CDR2 FQNNGV.

This clonotype was seen more than once but under ten times. The V gene is TRBV5-1, the J gene TRBJ2-1, with TRBD2 matching over 8 bases. Looked up from germline, CDR1 is SGHRS and CDR2 is YFSETQ. The V and J ends lost 0 bases and 5 bases, in that order; junction bases with no gene match: 7. The CDR3 loop spans 16 amino acids. For the CDR3, the DNA is TGCGCCAGCAGCTTGGCGGAGCTAGCGGGTAACAATGAGCAGTTCTTC. It encodes CASSLAELAGNNEQFF.

This clonotype occurred a few times. J is TRBJ2-1 and V is TRBV3-1; 12 positions match TRBD2. From germline, CDR1 is LGHDT and CDR2 YNNKEL (reference sequence). J lost 4 bases, V lost 5 bases, and 9 bases had no gene match. The CDR3 spans 17 residues. CDR3 sequence: CASSARLAGAKYNEQFF. The CDR3 nucleotides read TGTGCCAGCAGCGCCCGACTAGCGGGGGCTAAATACAATGAGCAGTTCTTC.

This clonotype was counted between two and nine times. The V call is TRBV12-3 or TRBV12-4, the J call TRBJ1-4; perhaps TRBD1 as D (5 bases). The CDR3 length is 16 residues. V lost 6 bases to trimming and J lost 2 bases, with 16 bases between them. The CDR3 DNA is TGTGCCAGCAGCCCCCGTACAGGTGCGACTAATGAAAAACTGTTTTTT. Amino acids: CASSPRTGATNEKLFF.

J is TRBJ2-1 and V is TRBV5-1; no firm D call. V was clipped by 2 bases and J by 0 bases, with 9 bases between them. Germline CDR1 and CDR2: SGHRS and YFSETQ. The CDR3 is 15 amino acids. The CDR3 here is CASSFDWSSYNEQFF. As DNA, the CDR3 is TGCGCCAGCAGCTTCGACTGGAGCTCCTACAATGAGCAGTTCTTC.